The entry that follows covers one TCR beta chain sequence. Antigen specificity is unknown. These data originate in a study of cytomegalovirus exposure and HLA in healthy donors. Study observations and caveats: Accurate predictions that matched the HLA-A and HLA-B alleles of most subjects were reportedly made from TCR beta sequences.

Both 60 Vbeta primers and 13 Jbeta primers went into the PCR. Using immunoSEQ multiplex PCR, the repertoire was profiled, and TCRdb retains in-frame clones only, with some absent. The sample lists about 91,000 clones, 78% seen once, with approximately 4.7% in the top ten. Source material: PBMCs. The clonotype originates from a male donor in good health and CMV-seropositive.

This CDR3 is CASSPAGGGETQYF. The CDR3 nucleotides read TGTGCCAGCAGCCCAGCGGGGGGCGGAGAGACCCAGTACTTC. The J gene is TRBJ2-5, the V gene TRBV2; TRBD2 aligns across 9 bases. Looked up from germline, CDR1 is SNHLY and CDR2 is FYNNEI. Trimming took 6 bases from V and 4 from J; bases not matched to a gene: 6. This CDR3 spans 14 amino acids. The variable domain in full, completed from reference TRBV2 and TRBJ2-5, reads EPEVTQTPSHQVTQMGQEVILRCVPISNHLYFYWYRQILGQKVEFLVSFYNNEISEKSEIFDDQFSVERPDGSNFTLKIRSTKLEDSAMYFCASSPAGGGETQYFGPGTRLLVL.